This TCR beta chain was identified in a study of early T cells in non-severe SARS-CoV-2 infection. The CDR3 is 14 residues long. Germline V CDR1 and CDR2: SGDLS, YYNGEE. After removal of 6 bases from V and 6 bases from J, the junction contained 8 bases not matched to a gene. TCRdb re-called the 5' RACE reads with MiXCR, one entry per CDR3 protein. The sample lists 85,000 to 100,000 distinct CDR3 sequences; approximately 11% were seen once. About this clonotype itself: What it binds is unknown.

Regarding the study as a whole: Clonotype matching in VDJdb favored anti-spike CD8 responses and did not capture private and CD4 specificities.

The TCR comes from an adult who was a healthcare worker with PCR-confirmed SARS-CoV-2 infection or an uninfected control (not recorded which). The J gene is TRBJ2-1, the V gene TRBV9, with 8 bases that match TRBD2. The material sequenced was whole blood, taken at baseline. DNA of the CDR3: TGTGCCAGCAATTTCGGGACTAGATCCAATGAGCAGTTCTTC. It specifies CASNFGTRSNEQFF.